One and the same sample provided the 19 T cell receptor beta chains below, sequenced in a study of OX40 agonist ivuxolimab in advanced cancers. Here immunoSEQ multiplex PCR was the method, and the copy in TCRdb shows in-frame clones only, minus some. Found here are roughly 32,000 clones, about four fifths of them singletons; the top ten hold about 20%. Sample: CD4+ or CD8+ T cells sorted from blood, taken in a trial of the OX40 agonist ivuxolimab. The receptors here all came from an adult with an advanced solid tumor such as melanoma, head and neck, liver or kidney cancer.

The genes are TRBV5-4 and TRBJ2-7; 9 nucleotides align to TRBD2. V gave up 1 base and J gave up 6 bases; unmatched junction bases: 11. Germline lookup yields CDR1 SGHNT and CDR2 YYREEE (reference sequence). This CDR3 has 16 amino acids. This CDR3 reads CASSLWSAGGPGEQYF. CDR3 nucleotide sequence: TGTGCCAGCAGCTTGTGGTCCGCGGGAGGGCCGGGCGAGCAGTACTTC.

The CDR3 DNA follows: TGCGCCAGCAGCCCGGACGGCGTACCTTCTGGAAACACCATATATTTT. Residues: CASSPDGVPSGNTIYF. The J gene is TRBJ1-3, the V gene TRBV4-1; D remains unclear. The CDR3 contains 16 residues. Germline CDR1 is MGHRA and CDR2 is YSYEKL. Trimming pared 4 bases from V and 1 base from J, leaving 14 bases between.

The V gene is TRBV28, the J gene TRBJ1-4; no firm D call. The germline gives CDR1 MDHEN, CDR2 SYDVKM. Trimming left V 7 bases short and J 0 bases short, with 15 bases between. CDR3 length: 16 amino acids. Here the CDR3 DNA reads TGTGCCAGCACCTCGATTGACGGAGCAACTAATGAAAAACTGTTTTTT. It yields the protein CASTSIDGATNEKLFF.

The chain combines TRBV6-5 with TRBJ1-2; D call uncertain. The CDR3 length is 13 residues. Deletions cut 6 bases from V and 0 bases from J, with 8 bases between. Germline CDR1 reads MNHEY; CDR2 reads SVGAGI. In DNA form, the CDR3 reads TGTGCCAGCAGGCTGGATTCTAACTATGGCTACACCTTC. Translating gives CASRLDSNYGYTF.

In this sample, this clone turned up a few times. Here the CDR3 reads CASSRRESYEQYF. Here the CDR3 DNA reads TGTGCCAGCTCAAGACGAGAGTCCTACGAGCAGTACTTC. This sequence joins TRBV18 and TRBJ2-7; D is unresolved. V shed 5 bases and J shed 1 base, with 9 bases lying between them. CDR1 is KGHSH, CDR2 LQKENI, per germline. This CDR3 is 13 amino acids long.

The chain employs TRBV10-1 and TRBJ2-1, with 9 bases that match TRBD2. This CDR3 has 15 residues. Trimming cost V 0 bases and J 4 bases; bases outside gene matches: 1. The germline V gene has CDR1 WNHNN and CDR2 SYGVQD (reference sequence). CDR3 DNA sequence: TGCGCCAGCAGTGAGTCAGCGGGGGGTTACAATGAGCAGTTCTTC. Translating it yields CASSESAGGYNEQFF.

The V call is TRBV6-4, the J call TRBJ2-7; D assignment may be TRBD1 or TRBD2 (5 bases each). V was cut by 0 bases and J by 2 bases, with 11 bases left in between. The CDR3 totals 15 residues. CDR1 is MRHNA and CDR2 is SNTAGT in the germline V gene. The CDR3 sequence is CASSDSRGRTYEQYF. The DNA for the CDR3 is TGTGCCAGCAGTGACTCGAGGGGACGAACCTACGAGCAGTACTTC.

The V call is TRBV28, the J call TRBJ2-5; 9 bases map to TRBD1. V dropped 5 bases and J dropped 5; count of bases not matched to a gene: 3. CDR1 is MDHEN and CDR2 is SYDVKM in the germline V gene. The CDR3 length is 13 residues. In nucleotides, the CDR3 is TGTGCCAGCAGTACAGGGGGCGTGGAGACCCAGTACTTC. Translation: CASSTGGVETQYF.

The rearrangement links TRBV7-2 to TRBJ2-1; 9 bases agree with TRBD1. This CDR3 contains 16 residues. Germline V gene data show CDR1 as SGHTA and CDR2 as FQGNSA. Trimming took 4 bases from V and 6 from J; bases not matched to a gene: 10. CDR3 residues: CASSSRGQGNINEQFF. In DNA, the CDR3 is TGTGCCAGCAGCTCCCGAGGACAGGGGAACATCAATGAGCAGTTCTTC.

The CDR3, as DNA: TGCGCCAGCAGCCTGGTTGGGCAGCAGTTCTTC. Amino acids: CASSLVGQQFF. V usage is TRBV5-1 and J usage is TRBJ2-1; D unclear. The V end was cut by 4 bases, the J end by 11 bases, with 10 bases between. Germline CDR1 reads SGHRS; CDR2 reads YFSETQ. This CDR3 has 11 residues.

This clone was observed a few times. The chain recombines TRBV21-1 with TRBJ1-1. TRBV21-1 is a listed pseudogene. The CDR3 totals 11 residues. CDR3 nucleotides: TGTGCCAGCAGCAGAAACACTGAAGCTTTCTTT. It specifies CASSRNTEAFF.

The J gene is TRBJ1-2, the V gene TRBV7-2, with D possibly TRBD1 on 5 matching bases. CDR3 length equals 14 residues. Looked up from germline, CDR1 is SGHTA and CDR2 is FQGNSA. Trimming shortened V by 4 bases and J by 4 bases, and 13 bases separated the two germline ends. CDR3 protein: CASSSVRVGYGYTF. The DNA of the CDR3 is TGTGCCAGCAGCTCAGTCAGGGTTGGCTATGGCTACACCTTC.

The chain links TRBV2 to TRBJ2-1; 8 nucleotides line up with TRBD1. J lost 7 bases, V lost 6 bases, and 2 bases had no gene match. From germline, CDR1 is SNHLY and CDR2 FYNNEI. This CDR3 comprises 12 residues. CDR3 DNA: TGTGCCAGCAGCAGGGGGCTAAATGAGCAGTTCTTC. Residues: CASSRGLNEQFF.

V is TRBV7-9 and J is TRBJ2-2; D call uncertain. This CDR3 region has 16 residues. Germline CDR1 SEHNR, CDR2 FQNEAQ (reference sequence). Trimming left V 1 base short and J 4 bases short, with 13 bases between. CDR3 bases: TGTGCCAGCAGCTTAGGGTCGTCAGTTGGCACCGGGGAGCTGTTTTTT. It specifies CASSLGSSVGTGELFF.

V gene TRBV4-1 combines with J gene TRBJ1-2; no clear D. Germline-derived CDR1 and CDR2 are MGHRA and YSYEKL. Trimming shortened V by 2 bases and J by 5 bases, and 3 bases separated the two germline ends. This CDR3 has 11 amino acids. The CDR3 protein is CASSQRYGYTF. CDR3 DNA sequence: TGCGCCAGCAGCCAAAGGTATGGCTACACCTTC.

This chain joins TRBV5-1 and TRBJ2-1, with D tentatively TRBD2 (5 bases). The V and J ends lost 3 bases and 5 bases respectively, with 9 bases between them. CDR3 size: 13 residues. CDR1 and CDR2 (germline): SGHRS, YFSETQ. CDR3 region: CASSSTNDNEQFF. The CDR3 region has the DNA TGCGCCAGCAGCTCGACTAATGACAATGAGCAGTTCTTC.

The chain has TRBV30 and TRBJ2-1; 11 nucleotides align to TRBD2. The junction had 6 bases not matched to a gene; V was cut back by 3 bases and J by 8 bases. The CDR3 runs to 14 residues. Germline CDR1 GTSNPN, CDR2 SVGIG (reference sequence). CDR3 sequence: CAWRVSGGGDEQFF. The CDR3 region has the DNA TGTGCCTGGAGGGTTAGCGGGGGGGGAGATGAGCAGTTCTTC.

This clone was recorded only once. The chain has TRBV5-1 and TRBJ2-7; TRBD2 agrees at 11 bases. V was pared by 3 bases and J by 7 bases, with 9 bases of the junction left unmatched. CDR1 is SGHRS, CDR2 YFSETQ, per germline. The CDR3 totals 15 residues. CDR3 DNA sequence: TGCGCCAGCAGCTCCGGGACTAGCGGAACACTAGAGCAGTACTTC. This codes for CASSSGTSGTLEQYF.

This rearrangement joins TRBV18 to TRBJ1-2, with D unresolved. Trimming cost V 4 bases and J 2 bases, with 11 bases left between them. Germline assignment: CDR1 KGHSH and CDR2 LQKENI. This CDR3 is 14 amino acids long. As DNA, the CDR3 is TGTGCCAGCTCACTCACGGACCTAAACTATGGCTACACCTTC. Translation gives CASSLTDLNYGYTF.